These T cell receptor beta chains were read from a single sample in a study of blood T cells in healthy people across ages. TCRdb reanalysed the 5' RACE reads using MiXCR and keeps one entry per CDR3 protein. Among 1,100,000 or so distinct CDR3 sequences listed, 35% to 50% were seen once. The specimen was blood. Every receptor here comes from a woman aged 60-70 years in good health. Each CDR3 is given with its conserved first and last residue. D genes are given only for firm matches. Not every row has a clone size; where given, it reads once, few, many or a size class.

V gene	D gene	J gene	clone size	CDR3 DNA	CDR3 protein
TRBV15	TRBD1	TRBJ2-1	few	TGTGCCACCAGCAGAGTTACAGGGGCTATTGAGCAGTTCTTC	CATSRVTGAIEQFF
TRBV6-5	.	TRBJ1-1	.	TGTGCCAGCAGTTACGGGGGCGTCACTGAAGCTTTCTTT	CASSYGGVTEAFF
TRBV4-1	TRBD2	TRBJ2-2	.	TGCGCCAGCAGCCAGGGCGGGAGTATCACCGGGGAGCTGTTTTTT	CASSQGGSITGELFF
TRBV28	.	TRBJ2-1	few	TGTGCCAGCAGCCCAGGTAGGGGCGGCCGCAATGAGCAGTTCTTC	CASSPGRGGRNEQFF
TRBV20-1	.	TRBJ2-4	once	TGCAATGCTAGAGATTGGGAGGGGGGAAGCCCCGCCAAAAACATTCAGTACTTC	CNARDWEGGSPAKNIQYF
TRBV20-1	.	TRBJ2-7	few	TGCAGTGCTAGAGGAGGTATAGCGCCCTACGAGCAGTACTTC	CSARGGIAPYEQYF
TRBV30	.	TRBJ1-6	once	TGTGCCTGGAAAAAAGGCAGCAATTCACCCCTCCACTTT	CAWKKGSNSPLHF
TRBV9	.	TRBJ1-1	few	TGTGCCAGCAGCGTGAGGGCGATGAACACTGAAGCTTTCTTT	CASSVRAMNTEAFF
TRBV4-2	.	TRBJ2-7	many	TGTGCCAGCAGCCAGGGGCTAGGGGACTACGAGCAGTACTTC	CASSQGLGDYEQYF
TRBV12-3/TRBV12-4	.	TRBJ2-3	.	TGTGCCAGCAGAGAACAGGGATTCACAGATACGCAGTATTTT	CASREQGFTDTQYF
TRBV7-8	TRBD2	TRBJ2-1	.	TGTGCCAGCAGCTTATCTAGCGGGAGAGCAAAGGAGCAGTTCTTC	CASSLSSGRAKEQFF
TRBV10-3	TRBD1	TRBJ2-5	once	TGTGCCATCCGAGGACAGGGCGAAGAGACCCTGTACTTC	CAIRGQGEETLYF
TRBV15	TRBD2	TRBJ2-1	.	TGTGCCACCAGCAGAGATGGGTGGACTAGCGCTCACTACAATGAGCAGTCCTTC	CATSRDGWTSAHYNEQSF
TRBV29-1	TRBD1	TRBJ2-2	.	TGCAGCGTTTGGGTGCAGGGGGCGAACACCGGGGAGCTGTTTTTT	CSVWVQGANTGELFF
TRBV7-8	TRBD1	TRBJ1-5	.	TGTGCCAGCAGCTTGCAAGTAACAGGGGCCCACAATCAGCCCCAGCATTTT	CASSLQVTGAHNQPQHF
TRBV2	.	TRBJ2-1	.	TGTGCCAGCAGTACTACTGGATCCTATAATGAGCAGTTCTTC	CASSTTGSYNEQFF
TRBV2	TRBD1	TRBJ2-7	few	TGTGCCAGCAGTTTTCGACAGGGGGCTGGTGAGCAGTACTTC	CASSFRQGAGEQYF
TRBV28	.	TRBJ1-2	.	TGTGCCAGCAGCCTTGTTCACGCACCAACGACCGGCTACACCTTC	CASSLVHAPTTGYTF
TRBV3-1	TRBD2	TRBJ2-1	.	TGTGCCAGCAGCCAGGAGGCGGGAGACTACAATGAGCAGTTCTTC	CASSQEAGDYNEQFF
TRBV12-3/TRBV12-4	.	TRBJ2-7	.	TGTGCCAGCAGTTTTAAAACTAGCGAGCAGTACTTC	CASSFKTSEQYF
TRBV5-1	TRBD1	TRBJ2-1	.	TGCGCCAGCAGCGCTGGGGACAGGGGCCACAATGAGCAGTTCTTC	CASSAGDRGHNEQFF
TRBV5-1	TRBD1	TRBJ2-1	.	TGCGCCAGCAGCTTGGCAGGGACAGGGGTACACAATGAGCAGTTCTTC	CASSLAGTGVHNEQFF
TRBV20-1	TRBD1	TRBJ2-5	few	TGCAGTGCTAGAGATTACAGGGGGCCGGAACAAGAGACCCAGTACTTC	CSARDYRGPEQETQYF
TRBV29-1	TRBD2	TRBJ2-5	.	TGCAGCGTAGTAAGTAGCGGGAGGGGCCAGTACTTC	CSVVSSGRGQYF
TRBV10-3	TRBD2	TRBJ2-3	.	TGTGCCATCAGGTCTAGCGGGGACGTCACAGATACGCAGTATTTT	CAIRSSGDVTDTQYF
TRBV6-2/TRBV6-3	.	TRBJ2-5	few	TGTGCCAGCAGTTATAGGGCACGGGAGACCCAGTACTTC	CASSYRARETQYF
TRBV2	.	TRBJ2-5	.	TGTGCCAGCAGTGAAACGTCGGAGACCCAGTACTTC	CASSETSETQYF
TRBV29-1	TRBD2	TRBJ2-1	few	TGCAGCGCCCGGGAGGGCAGGAATGAGCAGTTCTTC	CSAREGRNEQFF
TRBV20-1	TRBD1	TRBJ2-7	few	TGCAGTGCTAGCTTGACAGGGGGCTCCTACGAGCAGTACTTC	CSASLTGGSYEQYF
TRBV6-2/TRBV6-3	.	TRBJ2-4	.	TGTGCCAGCAGCCGAGAGCCCTCACAGACAGGACTAGCCAAAAACATTCAGTACTTC	CASSREPSQTGLAKNIQYF
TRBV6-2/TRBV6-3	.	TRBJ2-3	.	TGTGCCAGCGGGGGGCGGGATAACACAGATACGCAGTATTTT	CASGGRDNTDTQYF
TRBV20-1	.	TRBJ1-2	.	TGCAGTGCTAGAGATATGAGGGCTACTAACTATGGCTACACCTTC	CSARDMRATNYGYTF
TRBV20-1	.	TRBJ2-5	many	TGCAGTGCTAGATATCAGGTGGACAGTGGAGAGACCCAGTACTTC	CSARYQVDSGETQYF
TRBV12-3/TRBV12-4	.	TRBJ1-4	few	TGTGCCAGCACGGGTACTCCTGAAAAACTGTTTTTT	CASTGTPEKLFF
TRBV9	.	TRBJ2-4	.	TGTGCCAGCAGCCCGCGCCAAGGGGCTGAGGCCAAAAACATTCAGTACTTC	CASSPRQGAEAKNIQYF
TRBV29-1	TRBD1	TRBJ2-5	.	TGCAGCGCCTCGACAGGGTCGGGGAAGACCCAGTACTTC	CSASTGSGKTQYF
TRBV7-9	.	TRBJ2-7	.	TGTGCCAGCAGCTTATTGGGTCAGGGGGGCTCCTACGAGCAGTACTTC	CASSLLGQGGSYEQYF
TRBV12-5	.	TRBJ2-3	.	TGTGCTAGTGGTTTGGTCCCCGGCGGCTGGGAAGATACGCAGTATTTT	CASGLVPGGWEDTQYF
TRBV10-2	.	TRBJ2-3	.	TGCGCCAGCAGTGAAGTAGGGGCGGCAGATACGCAGTATTTT	CASSEVGAADTQYF
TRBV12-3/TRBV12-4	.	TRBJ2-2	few	TGTGCCAGCAGTTTAGAGCTAGGACAGCACACCGGGGAGCTGTTTTTT	CASSLELGQHTGELFF
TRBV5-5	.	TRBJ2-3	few	TGTGCCAGCAGCTTGTTTGTCCCCAGCACAGATACGCAGTATTTT	CASSLFVPSTDTQYF
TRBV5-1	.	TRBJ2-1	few	TGCGCCAGCAGTGAACCACAGGGAAACAATGAGCAGTTCTTC	CASSEPQGNNEQFF
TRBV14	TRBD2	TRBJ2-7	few	TGTGCCAGCAGCTACTGGGACTACCCCTACGAGCAGTACTTC	CASSYWDYPYEQYF
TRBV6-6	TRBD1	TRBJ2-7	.	TGTGCCAGCAGTTACTCGACAGGGAAAGGCGAGCAGTACTTC	CASSYSTGKGEQYF
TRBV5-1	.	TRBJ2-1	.	TGCGCCAGCAGCCCCAAACAGGGCTCTGATGAGCAGTTCTTC	CASSPKQGSDEQFF
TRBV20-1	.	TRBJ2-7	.	TGCAGTGCTACCCGGGACATCCAAAGGCGGCCCTACGAGCAGTACTTC	CSATRDIQRRPYEQYF
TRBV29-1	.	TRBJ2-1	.	TGCAGCGTTGGCAGGACCCTGAGGAACGAGCAGTTCTTC	CSVGRTLRNEQFF
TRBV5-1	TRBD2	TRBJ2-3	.	TGCGCCAGCAGCTGGCGCGGGAGCGCAGATACGCAGTATTTT	CASSWRGSADTQYF
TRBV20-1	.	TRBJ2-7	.	TGCAGTGCTTGGACCATCTCCTACGAGCAGTACTTC	CSAWTISYEQYF
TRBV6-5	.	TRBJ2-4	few	TGTGCCAGCATCCTCGGTAACATTCAGTACTTC	CASILGNIQYF
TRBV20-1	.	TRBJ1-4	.	TGCAGTGCTAGAGATCCGGGGCTTGGTCGGGAAAAACTGTTTTTT	CSARDPGLGREKLFF
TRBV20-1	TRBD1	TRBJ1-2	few	TGCAGTGCTAGCTACAGGGGACAGAGAAATGGCTACACCTTC	CSASYRGQRNGYTF
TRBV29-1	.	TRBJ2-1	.	TGCAGCGTACCTAATCCCGGGACTTTCTACAATGAGCAGTTCTTC	CSVPNPGTFYNEQFF
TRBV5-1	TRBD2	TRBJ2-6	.	TGCGCCAGCAGCTTGGACGCGGGGGCTGGGGCCAACGTCCTGACTTTC	CASSLDAGAGANVLTF
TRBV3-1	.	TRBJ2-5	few	TGTGCCAGCAGCCAAGGAGGGCTAGAGAAATTCCGGGAGACCCAGTACTTC	CASSQGGLEKFRETQYF
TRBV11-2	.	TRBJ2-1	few	TGTGCCAGCTGGTCGGTCGGTGAGCAGTTCTTC	CASWSVGEQFF
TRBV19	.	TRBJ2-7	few	TGTGCCAGTAGTAGGACGGTGGGCTACGAGCAGTACTTC	CASSRTVGYEQYF
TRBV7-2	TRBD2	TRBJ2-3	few	TGTGCCAGCACCAAGCGGGAGGGGGCAGATACGCAGTATTTT	CASTKREGADTQYF